This T cell receptor beta chain was captured by sequencing in a study of blood T cell repertoires in COVID-19. Study processing details: Estimated nucleated cell counts came from reference gene primer amplification. Clones were read by immunoSEQ multiplex PCR, and TCRdb kept only the in-frame ones, dropping some. V and J calls and clone size follow that table, whereas D and trimming were derived from the DNA. The sample contains about 200,000 clones, roughly 80% of which appear only once. V was clipped by 2 bases and J by 11 bases, with 10 bases between them. The CDR3 runs 13 residues. Germline lookup yields CDR1 MNHEY and CDR2 SVGAGI.

The chain joins TRBV6-5 to TRBJ1-6, with D tentatively TRBD1 (5 bases). Sequencing was done on a sample of peripheral blood. This TCR came from a woman older than 75 with acute or convalescent COVID-19. The CDR3 nucleotides read TGTGCCAGCAGTTACCATGGAGGGGCACCCCTCCACTTT. This sequence encodes CASSYHGGAPLHF.